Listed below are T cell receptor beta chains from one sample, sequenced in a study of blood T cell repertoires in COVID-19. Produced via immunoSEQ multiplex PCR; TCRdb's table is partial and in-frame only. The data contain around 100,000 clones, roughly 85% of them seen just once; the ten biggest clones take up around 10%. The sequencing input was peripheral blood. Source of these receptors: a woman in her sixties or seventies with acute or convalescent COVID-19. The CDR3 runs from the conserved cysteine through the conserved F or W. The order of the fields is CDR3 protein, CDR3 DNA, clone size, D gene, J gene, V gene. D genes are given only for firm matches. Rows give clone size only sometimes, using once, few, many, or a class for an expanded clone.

CASSQDWTSGGASYNEQFF,TGTGCCAGCAGCCAAGATTGGACTAGCGGGGGGGCTTCCTACAATGAGCAGTTCTTC,NA,TRBD2,TRBJ2-1,TRBV4-2
CASSLGGSGLQETQYF,TGCGCCAGCAGCTTGGGGGGTAGCGGACTCCAAGAGACCCAGTACTTC,NA,NA,TRBJ2-5,TRBV5-1
CASSNRQGGNEQFF,TGTGCCAGTAGCAATCGGCAGGGAGGCAATGAGCAGTTCTTC,NA,NA,TRBJ2-1,TRBV19
CASSIPRGTTNEKLFF,TGTGCCAGCAGTATCCCAAGGGGTACAACTAATGAAAAACTGTTTTTT,few,NA,TRBJ1-4,TRBV28
CASSESRDYYGYTF,TGTGCCAGCAGTGAATCCAGGGATTACTATGGCTACACCTTC,NA,NA,TRBJ1-2,TRBV2
CASSQNRGLHSGANVLTF,TGTGCCAGCAGCCAGAACAGGGGGCTTCACTCTGGGGCCAACGTCCTGACTTTC,NA,TRBD1,TRBJ2-6,TRBV5-6
CASSWTGGINEQYF,TGTGCCAGCAGTTGGACAGGGGGCATTAACGAGCAGTACTTC,NA,TRBD1,TRBJ2-7,TRBV27
CASSLVAGGTEAFF,TGCGCCAGCAGCCTGGTAGCAGGGGGAACTGAAGCTTTCTTT,NA,TRBD1,TRBJ1-1,TRBV5-1
CASFSPGAGEKLFF,TGTGCCAGTTTCAGCCCAGGGGCGGGTGAAAAACTGTTTTTT,NA,NA,TRBJ1-4,TRBV19
CASSDPLSRVEETQYF,TGTGCCAGCAGTGATCCCCTATCCAGGGTAGAAGAGACCCAGTACTTC,NA,NA,TRBJ2-5,TRBV2
CSVQGANEKLFF,TGCAGCGTTCAGGGGGCGAACGAAAAACTGTTTTTT,NA,TRBD1,TRBJ1-4,TRBV29-1
CASSRTGTGGFEKLFF,TGTGCCAGCAGCCGTACAGGGACAGGGGGCTTTGAAAAACTGTTTTTT,NA,TRBD1,TRBJ1-4,TRBV14
CATSQRGGGNEQFF,TGTGCCACCAGTCAAAGGGGGGGCGGAAATGAGCAGTTCTTC,NA,NA,TRBJ2-1,TRBV24-1
CASSLGQAIANYGYTF,TGTGCCAGCTCCCTGGGACAGGCAATAGCTAACTATGGCTACACCTTC,NA,TRBD1,TRBJ1-2,TRBV18
CASSEYRNTGELFF,TGTGCCAGCAGTGAATATCGGAACACCGGGGAGCTGTTTTTT,NA,NA,TRBJ2-2,TRBV2
CASSHLKNPSTEAFF,TGTGCCAGCAGCCACCTAAAGAACCCAAGCACTGAAGCTTTCTTT,NA,NA,TRBJ1-1,TRBV16
CASRPTGAMYTGELFF,TGCGCCAGCAGACCGACAGGGGCGATGTACACCGGGGAGCTGTTTTTT,NA,TRBD1,TRBJ2-2,TRBV5-1
CASSSRDSSAYEQYF,TGTGCCAGCAGTTCTAGGGACAGCTCAGCTTACGAGCAGTACTTC,few,TRBD1,TRBJ2-7,TRBV9
CASSKGPGQGPCGPQHF,TGTGCCAGCAGCAAAGGTCCGGGACAGGGGCCCTGTGGACCCCAGCATTTT,NA,NA,TRBJ1-5,TRBV21-1
CASSDAGSIGEKLFF,TGTGCCAGCAGTGACGCAGGGTCAATAGGTGAAAAACTGTTTTTT,NA,NA,TRBJ1-4,TRBV6-1
CASSVERGLAGETQYF,TGTGCCAGCAGCGTAGAGAGGGGACTAGCTGGAGAGACCCAGTACTTC,NA,TRBD2,TRBJ2-5,TRBV9
CATSLAGAYNEQFF,TGTGCCACCAGCCTCGCGGGGGCCTACAATGAGCAGTTCTTC,few,TRBD2,TRBJ2-1,TRBV15
CASSLRLARSSYEQYF,TGTGCCAGCAGCTTAAGACTAGCGCGCTCCTCCTACGAGCAGTACTTC,NA,TRBD2,TRBJ2-7,TRBV7-3
CAISSGGLTEAFF,TGTGCCATCAGTTCAGGGGGCCTCACTGAAGCTTTCTTT,NA,TRBD1,TRBJ1-1,TRBV10-3
CASSLARAEGNTIYF,TGTGCCAGCAGCTTAGCGCGGGCGGAGGGGAACACCATATATTTT,NA,NA,TRBJ1-3,TRBV7-8
CASSHSGVSAYPPHRTQYF,TGTGCCAGCAGCCACAGCGGGGTGAGCGCATACCCCCCACACAGGACCCAGTACTTC,once,TRBD2,TRBJ2-5,TRBV11-3
CAISDRGLLNTEAFF,TGTGCCATCAGTGACAGGGGACTATTGAACACTGAAGCTTTCTTT,NA,NA,TRBJ1-1,TRBV10-3
CASSSRRINYGYTF,TGTGCCAGCAGTTCGCGCAGGATTAACTATGGCTACACCTTC,NA,NA,TRBJ1-2,TRBV6-5
CASKESNLNQPQHF,TGTGCCAGCAAGGAGTCAAACCTTAATCAGCCCCAGCATTTT,NA,NA,TRBJ1-5,TRBV2
CASSLGGQGVAFF,TGCGCCAGCAGCTTGGGAGGACAGGGTGTAGCTTTCTTT,NA,TRBD1,TRBJ1-1,TRBV5-1
CAWSVFRGTEAFF,TGTGCCTGGAGTGTATTTCGAGGGACTGAAGCTTTCTTT,NA,NA,TRBJ1-1,TRBV30
CASSLSGRGASLQETQYF,TGCGCCAGCAGCTTGTCAGGGCGGGGGGCCAGCCTCCAAGAGACCCAGTACTTC,few,TRBD2,TRBJ2-5,TRBV5-1
CASSGPETVIAKNIQYF,TGTGCCAGCAGCGGGCCGGAGACAGTGATAGCCAAAAACATTCAGTACTTC,few,NA,TRBJ2-4,TRBV7-9
CASSIAGDRGDGYTF,TGTGCCAGTAGTATAGCAGGGGACAGGGGAGATGGCTACACCTTC,NA,TRBD1,TRBJ1-2,TRBV19
CASSASSILEQYF,TGTGCCAGTTCGGCTAGTTCAATCCTCGAGCAGTACTTC,NA,NA,TRBJ2-7,TRBV12-3/TRBV12-4
CASSQDRTGGTQPQHF,TGCGCCAGCAGCCAAGATAGGACAGGGGGCACTCAGCCCCAGCATTTT,NA,TRBD1,TRBJ1-5,TRBV4-1
CASSSGTGPNQPQHF,TGTGCCAGCAGCTCCGGGACAGGGCCAAATCAGCCCCAGCATTTT,NA,TRBD1,TRBJ1-5,TRBV5-6
CASSIVGAENQPQHF,TGTGCCAGTAGTATCGTAGGGGCAGAGAATCAGCCCCAGCATTTT,NA,NA,TRBJ1-5,TRBV19
CASSLASGGIGTQYF,TGTGCCAGCAGCTTGGCTAGCGGGGGGATAGGGACCCAGTACTTC,NA,TRBD2,TRBJ2-5,TRBV5-4
CASSYAQLNSPLHF,TGTGCCAGCAGTTACGCACAGCTCAATTCACCCCTCCACTTT,NA,NA,TRBJ1-6,TRBV27
CATAAGGGNQPQHF,TGTGCCACCGCGGCAGGGGGTGGCAATCAGCCCCAGCATTTT,NA,TRBD1,TRBJ1-5,TRBV15
CASSLNAFGAGQPQHF,TGTGCCAGCAGCTTAAACGCCTTTGGGGCGGGGCAGCCCCAGCATTTT,NA,NA,TRBJ1-5,TRBV11-2
CASSGEGEKLFF,TGTGCCAGCAGTGGGGAGGGGGAAAAACTGTTTTTT,NA,NA,TRBJ1-4,TRBV2
CASKEGTAFNYGYTF,TGTGCCAGTAAAGAGGGGACAGCGTTCAACTATGGCTACACCTTC,NA,TRBD1,TRBJ1-2,TRBV19
CASSESLNTEAFF,TGTGCCAGCTCTGAGTCATTGAACACTGAAGCTTTCTTT,NA,NA,TRBJ1-1,TRBV18
CAWSVGLDTEAFF,TGTGCCTGGAGTGTGGGCTTAGACACTGAAGCTTTCTTT,few,NA,TRBJ1-1,TRBV30
CASRDREGGYTF,TGTGCCAGTAGGGACAGGGAAGGAGGCTACACCTTC,NA,TRBD1,TRBJ1-2,TRBV19
CASSPGPGGDYGYTF,TGTGCCAGTAGTCCTGGTCCGGGGGGAGACTATGGCTACACCTTC,NA,NA,TRBJ1-2,TRBV19
CASSLAGDNTDTQYF,TGCGCCAGCAGCTTGGCCGGGGATAACACAGATACGCAGTATTTT,NA,NA,TRBJ2-3,TRBV5-1
CASSLQNTEAFF,TGTGCCAGCAGCTTACAGAACACTGAAGCTTTCTTT,NA,NA,TRBJ1-1,TRBV7-9
CASSSLHVPTQYF,TGTGCCAGCAGCTCCTTACATGTGCCAACGCAGTATTTT,NA,NA,TRBJ2-3,TRBV7-9
CASSHVRDRGTDTQYF,TGTGCCAGCAGCCACGTCAGGGACAGGGGCACAGATACGCAGTATTTT,NA,TRBD1,TRBJ2-3,TRBV4-2
CASTGQRGPSDTQYF,TGTGCCAGCACCGGGCAGCGGGGGCCGTCAGATACGCAGTATTTT,NA,TRBD2,TRBJ2-3,TRBV25-1
CASSDHERGNYGYTF,TGTGCCAGCAGTGATCATGAAAGGGGAAACTATGGCTACACCTTC,NA,NA,TRBJ1-2,TRBV6-1
CASSGETSGGTDTQYF,TGCGCCAGCAGCGGGGAGACTAGCGGTGGCACAGATACGCAGTATTTT,NA,TRBD2,TRBJ2-3,TRBV5-1